These 12 T cell receptor beta chains were all obtained from the same sample, sequenced in a study of beta chain features in type 1 diabetes. Whole-study results and caveats: Among all four CD4+ subsets, Type 1 diabetes patients had TCRB CDR3s that were moderately but significantly shorter.

The sequenced template was cDNA made from the entire isolated RNA. Profiling relied on immunoSEQ multiplex PCR, and the TCRdb table lists in-frame clones only, not all of them. Found here are about 660,000 clones, over 11% of them singletons; the top ten hold just under 0.04%. These receptors are not linked to any known antigen. Sequenced material: naive CD4+ T cells from blood. The receptors derive from a man between 18 and 35 years old with type 1 diabetes.

Only a few counts were recorded for this clone. The rearrangement joins TRBV5-4 to TRBJ1-3, with 9 positions matching TRBD1. CDR3 length: 15 amino acids. Germline trimming cut 4 bases from V and 2 bases from J; bases unmatched to any gene: 4. Germline assignment: CDR1 SGHNT and CDR2 YYREEE (reference sequence). CDR3 coding DNA: TGTGCCAGCAGCGTGGACAGGGGAACTGGAAACACCATATATTTT. Amino acid sequence: CASSVDRGTGNTIYF.

This clone has just a few counts. This specimen includes other DNA sequences encoding the same CDR3. The chain links TRBV11-2 to TRBJ2-3; D may be TRBD2 (5 bases). The V end was cut by 1 base, the J end by 0 bases, with 5 bases between. The CDR3 loop spans 14 amino acids. Per the germline V gene, CDR1 is SGHAT and CDR2 is FQNNGV. For the CDR3, the DNA is TGTGCCAGCAGCTTAGGCGGGAGCACAGATACGCAGTATTTT. It codes for CASSLGGSTDTQYF.

This clone was picked up a small number of times. Other DNA sequences from this sample encode an identical CDR3 as well. This chain links TRBV30 with TRBJ1-5; 8 bases are a match to TRBD1. The germline V gene encodes CDR1 GTSNPN and CDR2 SVGIG (reference sequence). There are 13 residues in the CDR3. Trimming removed 0 bases from V and 6 bases from J; junction bases left unmatched: 1. Written as DNA, the CDR3 is TGTGCCTGGAGTGTACAGGGGGGTCAGCCCCAGCATTTT. The encoded protein is CAWSVQGGQPQHF.

This clone was recorded a few times. The chain recombines TRBV5-4 with TRBJ2-7; 10 bases map to TRBD2. The CDR3 sequence is 15 residues long. The V gene's germline CDR1 is SGHNT and CDR2 YYREEE (reference sequence). Trimming cost V 4 bases and J 2 bases; bases outside gene matches: 6. DNA for the CDR3: TGTGCCAGCAGCCCGGGACTAGCGTCAACCTACGAGCAGTACTTC. It codes for CASSPGLASTYEQYF.

This clone was observed a handful of times. The chain carries TRBV11-2 and TRBJ2-2; 8 bases line up with TRBD2. From germline, CDR1 is SGHAT and CDR2 FQNNGV. There are 15 residues in the CDR3. Trimming at V came to 3 bases and at J to 2 bases, leaving 2 bases not matched to a gene. The CDR3 sequence: CASSLSGGNTGELFF. CDR3 coding DNA: TGTGCCAGCAGCTTGAGCGGGGGAAACACCGGGGAGCTGTTTTTT.

This clone was observed a handful of times. The chain is built from TRBV10-2 and TRBJ1-2; the D gene is possibly TRBD1 (6 bases). From germline, CDR1 is WSHSY and CDR2 SAAADI. V was pared by 4 bases and J by 10 bases, with 16 bases between. The length of the CDR3 is 13 residues. The CDR3 region is CASSVRVDRNYTF. CDR3 in DNA: TGCGCCAGCAGTGTAAGGGTAGACAGGAACTACACCTTC.

The chain has TRBV11-1 and TRBJ2-5, with 7 bases lining up with TRBD1. V dropped 1 base and J dropped 3; count of bases not matched to a gene: 5. This CDR3 region has 15 residues. Germline assignment: CDR1 SGHAT and CDR2 FQDESV (reference sequence). CDR3 sequence: CASSLGAGTEETQYF. DNA for the CDR3: TGTGCCAGCAGCTTAGGGGCCGGGACAGAAGAGACCCAGTACTTC.

This clone was counted between two and nine times. The chain is built from TRBV5-1 and TRBJ2-7; D unresolved. Germline lookup yields CDR1 SGHRS and CDR2 YFSETQ. Trimming shortened V by 0 bases and J by 3 bases, and 10 bases separated the two germline ends. The CDR3 sequence is 14 residues long. CDR3 nucleotides: TGCGCCAGCAGCTTGGCCGGTGTAGGCTACGAGCAGTACTTC. The encoded protein is CASSLAGVGYEQYF.

This clone was recorded a few times. This chain links TRBV20-1 with TRBJ2-5, with D perhaps given as TRBD1 or TRBD2 (6 bases each). Germline CDR1 is DFQATT and CDR2 is SNEGSKA (reference sequence). CDR3 length: 9 residues. V was trimmed by 5 bases and J by 9 bases, leaving 7 bases between them. CDR3 protein: CSAGGPQYF. CDR3 sequence (DNA): TGCAGTGCTGGGGGGCCCCAGTACTTC.

This clone was seen a few times. This sequence joins TRBV5-1 and TRBJ2-1; 8 bases are shared with TRBD2. J gave up 1 base and V 5 bases, and 17 bases lay outside the gene matches. Germline CDR1 is SGHRS and CDR2 is YFSETQ. The CDR3 is 19 residues long. The CDR3 region has the DNA TGCGCCAGCAGGGGGCGAAATAGCGGGAAAGAGTTATCCTACAATGAGCAGTTCTTC. As protein: CASRGRNSGKELSYNEQFF.

The rearrangement uses TRBV6-1 and TRBJ2-5, with unresolved D. The CDR3 runs to 12 residues. Trimming pared 3 bases from V and 0 bases from J, leaving 2 bases between. CDR1 and CDR2 (germline): MNHNS, SASEGT. The DNA of the CDR3 is TGTGCCAGCAGTGACAACCAAGAGACCCAGTACTTC. Translated, it gives CASSDNQETQYF.

This sequence joins TRBV11-2 and TRBJ1-5; D may be TRBD1 (6 bases). The CDR3 has 14 residues. The V end lost 5 bases, the J end lost 6 bases, and 14 bases lay between the germline ends. The V gene's germline CDR1 is SGHAT and CDR2 FQNNGV. The DNA of the CDR3 is TGTGCCAGCAGCCTCCGACAGGTGGGTCAGCCCCAGCATTTT. Translation gives CASSLRQVGQPQHF. Supplemented by reference TRBV11-2 and TRBJ1-5, the full variable domain reads EAGVAQSPRYKIIEKRQSVAFWCNPISGHATLYWYQQILGQGPKLLIQFQNNGVVDDSQLPKDRFSAERLKGVDSTLKIQPAKLEDSAVYLCASSLRQVGQPQHFGDGTRLSIL.